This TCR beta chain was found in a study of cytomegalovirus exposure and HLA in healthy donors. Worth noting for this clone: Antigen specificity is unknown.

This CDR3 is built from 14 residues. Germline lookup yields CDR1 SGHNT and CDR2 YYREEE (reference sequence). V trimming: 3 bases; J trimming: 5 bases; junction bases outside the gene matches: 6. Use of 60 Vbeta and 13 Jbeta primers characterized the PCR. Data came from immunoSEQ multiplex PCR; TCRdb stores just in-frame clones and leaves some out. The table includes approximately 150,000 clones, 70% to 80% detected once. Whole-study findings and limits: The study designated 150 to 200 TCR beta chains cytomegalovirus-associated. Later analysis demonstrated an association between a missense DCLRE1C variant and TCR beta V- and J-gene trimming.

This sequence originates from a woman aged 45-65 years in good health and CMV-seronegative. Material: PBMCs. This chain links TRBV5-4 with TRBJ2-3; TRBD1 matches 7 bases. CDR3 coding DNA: TGTGCCAGCAGCTCTGACAGGGCTAGAGATACGCAGTATTTT. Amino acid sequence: CASSSDRARDTQYF.